A selection of T cell receptor beta chains follows, all from one sample in a study of cytomegalovirus exposure and HLA in healthy donors. The assay was immunoSEQ multiplex PCR, and TCRdb's table has in-frame clones only and misses some. The table includes 150,000 to 200,000 clones, about 76% detected once. Material: PBMCs. The receptors were gathered from a woman between 50 and 59 years old in good health and CMV-seronegative. Each CDR3 is given without its conserved first and last residue.

j_call,v_call,cdr3_aa
TRBJ1-1,TRBV19,ASRRGWDGPLIEAF
TRBJ2-5,TRBV7-2,ASSSRGPSETQY
TRBJ2-5,TRBV5-6,ASSLTGGPGKTQY
TRBJ1-1,TRBV6-6,ASSDVGGATEAF
TRBJ1-3,TRBV5-1,ASSRSGTHSGNTIY
TRBJ2-1,TRBV9,ASSVADQLGLAGGGVYNEQF
TRBJ1-1,TRBV29-1,SVEGQGTEAF
TRBJ2-5,TRBV9,ASSVGPRLATETQY
TRBJ1-1,TRBV6-1,ASSEKGTGHTEAF
TRBJ1-4,TRBV25-1,ASSEYGSATNEKLF
TRBJ1-4,TRBV7-9,ASSSGKQGAPTNEKLF
TRBJ1-5,TRBV6-5,ASSYSRTGGYQPQH
TRBJ1-1,TRBV2,ASSDGGQSTEAF
TRBJ1-2,TRBV9,ASSPDAGGRTGYT
TRBJ2-1,TRBV13,ASSRTGPGEQF
TRBJ2-2,TRBV28,ASSLSPPNTGELF
TRBJ2-5,TRBV28,ASSMSTGTVETQY